This T cell receptor (beta chain) emerged from a study of blood T cell repertoires in COVID-19. The CDR3 has 18 amino acids. V lost 4 bases and J lost 0, with 16 bases in between. CDR1 KGHSH and CDR2 LQKENI come from the germline V gene. This clone was detected only a few times. Here immunoSEQ multiplex PCR was the method, and the copy in TCRdb shows in-frame clones only, minus some. The sample yields about 130,000 clones, more than 60% seen once. The chain is built from TRBV18 and TRBJ2-6; tentatively, D is TRBD1 (6 bases). Sequencing input: peripheral blood. The receptor was isolated from a woman aged 70-85 years with acute or convalescent COVID-19. The CDR3 coding sequence is TGTGCCAGCTCACACTACCTGACAGGAAGCTCTGGGGCCAACGTCCTGACTTTC. Amino acids: CASSHYLTGSSGANVLTF.